The 24 T cell receptor beta chains given below trace back to one sample, sequenced in a study of shared clonotypes between healthy human individuals. Repertoires were generated with immunoSEQ multiplex PCR, while TCRdb's copy carries only in-frame clones and drops some. The repertoire holds about 480,000 clones, roughly 78% seen once, with roughly 13% in the top ten. The sample was PBMCs. These receptors originate from a middle-aged woman in good health. Some clones in this sample may be carry-over from other donors' samples.

This clone was detected a few times. Other DNA sequences from this sample encode an identical CDR3 as well. The CDR3, as DNA: TGTGCCAGTAGTATTAATGGGGACAACTATGGCTACACCTTC. Translating gives CASSINGDNYGYTF. The chain links TRBV19 to TRBJ1-2, with D possibly matching TRBD1 (5 bases). From germline, CDR1 is LNHDA and CDR2 SQIVND (reference sequence). The CDR3 length is 14 residues. V lost 3 bases, J lost 2 bases, and 10 bases lay in between.

This clone has a handful of counts. The J gene is TRBJ1-1, the V gene TRBV29-1; no firm D call. Deletions cut 3 bases from V and 0 bases from J, with 14 bases between. CDR1 SQVTM and CDR2 ANQGSEA come from the germline V gene. This CDR3 has 15 residues. The CDR3: CSVDPGQGLNTEAFF. The CDR3 DNA reads TGCAGCGTTGACCCGGGTCAAGGACTGAACACTGAAGCTTTCTTT.

This clone was observed a few times. The V call is TRBV28, the J call TRBJ2-7, with D possibly matching TRBD2 (7 bases). Trimming cost V 9 bases and J 3 bases, with 12 bases left between them. Germline-derived CDR1 and CDR2 are MDHEN and SYDVKM. This CDR3 has 12 amino acids. CDR3 DNA: TGTGCCAGTACAGGGACTATCTACGAGCAGTACTTC. The encoded protein is CASTGTIYEQYF.

The V and J genes are TRBV2 and TRBJ2-1; 13 positions match TRBD2. The germline V gene has CDR1 SNHLY and CDR2 FYNNEI. The CDR3 is 15 amino acids. V dropped 5 bases and J dropped 12; count of bases not matched to a gene: 10. This CDR3 is CASSQTSGRNLGQFF. The CDR3, as DNA: TGTGCCAGCAGTCAGACTAGCGGGAGGAACCTAGGGCAGTTCTTC. The variable domain in full, completed from reference TRBV2 and TRBJ2-1, reads EPEVTQTPSHQVTQMGQEVILRCVPISNHLYFYWYRQILGQKVEFLVSFYNNEISEKSEIFDDQFSVERPDGSNFTLKIRSTKLEDSAMYFCASSQTSGRNLGQFFGPGTRLTVL.

The chain carries TRBV2 and TRBJ1-6; D is ambiguous. Germline CDR1 is SNHLY and CDR2 is FYNNEI. Trimming took off 3 bases at V and 7 bases at J, with 7 bases between the two ends. There are 13 residues in the CDR3. The CDR3 loop reads CASSERGNSPLHF. CDR3 DNA sequence: TGTGCCAGCAGTGAGCGGGGAAATTCACCCCTCCACTTT.

This clone was seen once. One base away lies a much larger clone, so this may be a sequencing read error. This same CDR3 is encoded by further DNA sequences in the sample. CDR3 region: CASSQDLQAGYTDTQYF. The DNA of the CDR3 is TGCGCCAGCAGCCAAGATCTTCAGGCGGGGTATACAGATACGCAGTATTTT. The chain employs TRBV4-1 and TRBJ2-3, with D maybe TRBD2 (6 bases). Germline CDR1 MGHRA, CDR2 YSYEKL. V was trimmed by 0 bases and J by 3 bases, leaving 16 bases between them. The CDR3 is 17 amino acids.

V and J are TRBV29-1 and TRBJ2-7, with 12 nucleotides matching TRBD2. V lost 1 base and J lost 6; bases outside the gene matches: 7. The length of the CDR3 is 15 residues. The germline CDR1 and CDR2 sequences are SQVTM and ANQGSEA. Here the CDR3 DNA reads TGCAGCGTTGAAGGTGGACTAGCGGGAATGGGCGAGCAGTACTTC. It yields the protein CSVEGGLAGMGEQYF.

The genes are TRBV2 and TRBJ2-1, with D unclear. V shed 2 bases and J shed 8 bases, with 7 bases lying between them. The CDR3 spans 12 residues. The germline V gene encodes CDR1 SNHLY and CDR2 FYNNEI. The CDR3 is CASSEIADEQFF. The CDR3 DNA reads TGTGCCAGCAGTGAAATTGCGGATGAGCAGTTCTTC.

The rearrangement links TRBV18 to TRBJ1-4, with a tentative D call TRBD1 (6 bases). Trimming stripped 4 bases from V and 7 bases from J, with 19 bases between. CDR1 KGHSH and CDR2 LQKENI come from the germline V gene. The CDR3 is 16 residues long. CDR3 in amino acids: CASSLNRGGSGEKLFF. In DNA form, the CDR3 reads TGTGCCAGCTCACTCAACCGAGGGGGTTCGGGTGAAAAACTGTTTTTT.

The genes are TRBV7-2 and TRBJ2-1; maybe TRBD2 (6 bases). This CDR3 is 13 amino acids long. Deletions cut 3 bases from V and 7 bases from J, with 10 bases between. Germline V gene lookup returns CDR1 SGHTA and CDR2 FQGNSA. The CDR3 protein is CASSFQRVNEQFF. CDR3 in DNA: TGTGCCAGCAGCTTCCAGCGGGTGAATGAGCAGTTCTTC.

The CDR3 is CASSPGQAGELFF. The CDR3 nucleotides are TGTGCCAGCAGCCCCGGACAGGCCGGGGAGCTGTTTTTT. The chain links TRBV11-3 to TRBJ2-2, with 7 bases lining up with TRBD1. Unmatched junction bases numbered 3, after V lost 5 bases and J lost 6 bases. The V gene's germline CDR1 is SGHNT and CDR2 YENEEA. The length of the CDR3 is 13 residues. Looking up the rest from reference TRBV11-3 and TRBJ2-2 gives the full variable domain: EAGVVQSPRYKIIEKKQPVAFWCNPISGHNTLYWYLQNLGQGPELLIRYENEEAVDDSQLPKDRFSAERLKGVDSTLKIQPAELGDSAVYLCASSPGQAGELFFGEGSRLTVL.

Concerning this clone: A read error may explain this, as a much larger clone is one base away. The chain links TRBV7-8 to TRBJ1-1; D gene uncertain. From germline, CDR1 is SGHVS and CDR2 FQNEAQ. The length of the CDR3 is 13 residues. The germline V and J ends were trimmed by 4 bases and 0 bases, with 6 bases remaining between them. The CDR3 here is CASSSGMNTEAFF. The DNA of the CDR3 is TGTGCCAGCAGCTCAGGTATGAACACTGAAGCTTTCTTT. The variable domain in full, completed from reference TRBV7-8 and TRBJ1-1, reads GAGVSQSPRYKVAKRGQDVALRCDPISGHVSLFWYQQALGQGPEFLTYFQNEAQLDKSGLPSDRFFAERPEGSVSTLKIQRTQQEDSAVYLCASSSGMNTEAFFGQGTRLTVV.

In nucleotides, the CDR3 is TGTGCCATCAGTGAGTCACGGGAAAGTTCTATTGAGCAGTTCTTC. Its translation is CAISESRESSIEQFF. The chain joins TRBV10-3 to TRBJ2-1; D might be TRBD2 (5 bases). The CDR3 is made up of 15 amino acids. The V end was cut by 0 bases, the J end by 9 bases, with 15 bases between. Germline V gives CDR1 ENHRY, CDR2 SYGVKD.

Here the CDR3 reads CASSSGSWSYEKLFF. Written as DNA, the CDR3 is TGTGCCAGCAGCTCGGGTAGTTGGAGTTACGAAAAACTGTTTTTT. This chain connects TRBV5-4 to TRBJ1-4; D not resolved. The CDR3 has 15 amino acids. Trimming pared 3 bases from V and 8 bases from J, leaving 17 bases between. Germline V lookup: CDR1 SGHNT, CDR2 YYREEE (reference sequence).

The chain combines TRBV13 with TRBJ2-5, with 11 bases identical to TRBD2. CDR3 size: 16 residues. Unmatched junction bases numbered 5, after V lost 5 bases and J lost 0 bases. Germline CDR1 is PRHDT and CDR2 is FYEKMQ (reference sequence). The chain's CDR3 is CASSLRLAGNQETQYF. The CDR3 DNA sequence: TGTGCCAGCAGCCTCCGACTAGCGGGGAACCAAGAGACCCAGTACTTC.

In regard to this clone: This sample also contains other DNA sequences that code for the same CDR3. This chain joins TRBV18 and TRBJ1-1; D is unclear. This CDR3 comprises 14 residues. Germline V lookup: CDR1 KGHSH, CDR2 LQKENI. Trimming stripped 3 bases from V and 1 base from J, with 9 bases between. The CDR3 region has the DNA TGTGCCAGCTCACCGGACCGCCAGAACACTGAAGCTTTCTTT. Protein sequence: CASSPDRQNTEAFF.

The V call is TRBV11-3, the J call TRBJ2-1; the D gene is possibly TRBD2 (5 bases). CDR3 length equals 14 residues. V dropped 2 bases and J dropped 6 bases, with 11 bases sitting between them. The germline CDR1 and CDR2 sequences are SGHNT and YENEEA. The CDR3 here is CASSLRGKSNEQFF. CDR3 coding DNA: TGTGCCAGCAGCTTACGAGGGAAGAGCAATGAGCAGTTCTTC.

The CDR3 protein is CASSPSTPGLDQPQHF. In nucleotides, the CDR3 is TGTGCCAGCAGTCCCTCGACTCCGGGGCTCGATCAGCCCCAGCATTTT. The chain has TRBV28 and TRBJ1-5; tentatively, D is TRBD1 (5 bases). This CDR3 comprises 16 residues. CDR1 MDHEN and CDR2 SYDVKM come from the germline V gene. With 5 bases removed from V and 5 bases from J, the gap between germline ends came to 19 bases.

The V call is TRBV30, the J call TRBJ2-1; D is unresolved. The CDR3 loop spans 13 amino acids. The ends were cut back, 3 bases at V and 3 bases at J, with 9 bases in the middle. Germline V lookup: CDR1 GTSNPN, CDR2 SVGIG (reference sequence). As DNA, the CDR3 is TGTGCCTGGAGCGAGGACCGCTACAATGAGCAGTTCTTC. Encoded protein: CAWSEDRYNEQFF.

There are a few counts of this clone. The chain employs TRBV10-1 and TRBJ1-3, with a weak D call TRBD1 (6 bases). Germline loops: CDR1 WNHNN, CDR2 SYGVQD (reference sequence). The CDR3 extends over 15 amino acids. V was trimmed by 4 bases and J by 4 bases, leaving 14 bases between them. CDR3 residues: CASSAGTMRGNTIYF. The CDR3 DNA is TGCGCCAGCAGTGCGGGGACAATGCGGGGAAACACCATATATTTT.

The V and J genes are TRBV7-3 and TRBJ2-1; 11 bases are a match to TRBD2. With V trimmed by 3 bases and J by 15 bases, 10 bases remained unmatched. There are 14 residues in the CDR3. The V gene's germline CDR1 is SGHTA and CDR2 FQGTGA. The chain's CDR3 is CASSFSGRGPEWFF. In DNA form, the CDR3 reads TGTGCCAGCAGCTTTAGCGGGAGGGGACCCGAGTGGTTCTTC. Supplemented by reference TRBV7-3 and TRBJ2-1, the full variable domain reads GAGVSQTPSNKVTEKGKYVELRCDPISGHTALYWYRQSLGQGPEFLIYFQGTGAADDSGLPNDRFFAVRPEGSVSTLKIQRTERGDSAVYLCASSFSGRGPEWFFGPGTRLTVL.

The genes are TRBV5-1 and TRBJ2-3; D is uncertain. Germline CDR1 and CDR2: SGHRS and YFSETQ. V lost 3 bases, J lost 5 bases, and 10 bases lay in between. This CDR3 has 13 amino acids. The CDR3 DNA reads as TGCGCCAGCAGCTGGGTAGTGGGAGATACGCAGTATTTT. As protein: CASSWVVGDTQYF.

The chain carries TRBV27 and TRBJ1-2; TRBD1 might be the D (5 bases). There are 13 residues in the CDR3. Trimming removed 2 bases from V and 5 bases from J, with 9 bases in between. Germline assignment: CDR1 MNHEY and CDR2 SMNVEV (reference sequence). The CDR3 here is CASSLTPGYGYTF. For the CDR3, the DNA is TGTGCCAGCAGTTTAACCCCAGGGTATGGCTACACCTTC.

The V gene is TRBV6-1, the J gene TRBJ1-4; weak D call: TRBD1 (6 bases). CDR1 and CDR2 from the germline V gene are MNHNS and SASEGT. CDR3 size: 13 residues. V gave up 7 bases and J gave up 3 bases, with 9 bases separating them. The CDR3 loop is CASTDRPNEKLFF. The CDR3 coding sequence is TGTGCCAGCACGGACAGACCTAATGAAAAACTGTTTTTT.